This T cell receptor (beta chain) was observed in a study of T cells in Graves' hyperthyroidism and ophthalmopathy. Amplified regions were TCR beta CDR3 sequences from RNA transcripts. Initially, a first-round RT-PCR of the TCR CDR3 employed the HTBI primer set. TCRdb fed the multiplex PCR reads into MiXCR, producing one record per CDR3 protein. The profile shows 490,000 or so distinct CDR3 sequences, roughly 16% of them singletons. Ophthalmopathy patients had Clinical Activity Score at least 3, NOSPECS grade at least 4, duration under 3 months. The PBMCs were taken from 10 ml of fresh peripheral blood. This clonotype occurred many times. Trimming cost V 5 bases and J 2 bases; bases outside gene matches: 12. Germline V lookup: CDR1 MNHEY, CDR2 SMNVEV (reference sequence). CDR3 length: 17 residues.

The sequence came from a woman in her 30s with Graves' ophthalmopathy. Sequenced: blood. V usage is TRBV27 and J usage is TRBJ2-1, with 7 bases lining up with TRBD1. For the CDR3, the DNA is TGTGCCAGCAGTCAGTCAACAGGGGCCCGTCCCTACAATGAGCAGTTCTTC. It codes for CASSQSTGARPYNEQFF.